Included here is one TCR beta chain sequence, with context. Its matching antigen is unknown. The sample comes from a study of T cell responses to AZD1222 COVID-19 vaccine. Study outcomes and limitations: The study found Spike-specific TCR breadth and depth rose after two AZD1222 doses. Mapped onto spike, vaccine-associated CD4 TCRs spanned it and were dominant at 160-218 and 743-854. Only a handful of AZD1222 recipients were seropositive at baseline.

This CDR3 is built from 13 residues. V dropped 1 base and J dropped 4 bases, with 7 bases sitting between them. Germline-derived CDR1 and CDR2 are MNHEY and SVGEGT. Clones were sequenced by immunoSEQ multiplex PCR, and TCRdb holds only the in-frame ones, with some missing. The sample includes about 140,000 clones, roughly 91% of them seen just once. The sample in question was peripheral blood, obtained 28 days after the second AZD1222 dose. The chain has TRBV6-2 or TRBV6-3 and TRBJ1-1; D possibly corresponds to TRBD1 (5 bases). The sequence was collected from an adult who received the AZD1222 COVID-19 vaccine. CDR3 amino acids: CASSYYGTTEAFF. DNA for the CDR3: TGTGCCAGCAGTTACTATGGGACCACTGAAGCTTTCTTT.